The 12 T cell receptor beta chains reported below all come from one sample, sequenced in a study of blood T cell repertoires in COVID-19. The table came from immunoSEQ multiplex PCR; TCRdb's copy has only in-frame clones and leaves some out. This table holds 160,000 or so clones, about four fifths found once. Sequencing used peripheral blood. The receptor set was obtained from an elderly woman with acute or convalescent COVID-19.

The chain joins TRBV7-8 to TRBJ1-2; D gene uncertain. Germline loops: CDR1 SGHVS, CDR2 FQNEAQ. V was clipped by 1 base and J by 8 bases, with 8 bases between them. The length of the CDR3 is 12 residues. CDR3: CASSLVPGGYTF. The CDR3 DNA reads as TGTGCCAGCAGCTTAGTTCCGGGAGGCTACACCTTC.

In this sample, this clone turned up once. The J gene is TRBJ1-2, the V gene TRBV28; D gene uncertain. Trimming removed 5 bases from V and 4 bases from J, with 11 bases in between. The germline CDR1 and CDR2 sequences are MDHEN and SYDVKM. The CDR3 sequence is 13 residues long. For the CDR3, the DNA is TGTGCCAGCAGTCCCGGGTCCGCCTATGGCTACACCTTC. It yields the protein CASSPGSAYGYTF.

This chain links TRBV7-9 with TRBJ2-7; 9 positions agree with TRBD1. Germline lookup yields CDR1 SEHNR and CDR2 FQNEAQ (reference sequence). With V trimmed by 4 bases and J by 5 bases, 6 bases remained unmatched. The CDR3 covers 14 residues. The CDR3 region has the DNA TGTGCCAGCAGCTCAGGGACAGGGAGCGACGAGCAGTACTTC. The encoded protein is CASSSGTGSDEQYF.

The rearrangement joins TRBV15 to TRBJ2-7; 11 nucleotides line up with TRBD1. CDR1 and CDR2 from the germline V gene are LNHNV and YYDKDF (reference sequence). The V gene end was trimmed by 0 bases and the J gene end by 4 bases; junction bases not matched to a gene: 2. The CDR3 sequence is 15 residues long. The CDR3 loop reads CATSRERDRGYEQYF. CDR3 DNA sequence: TGTGCCACCAGCAGAGAGCGGGACAGGGGGTACGAGCAGTACTTC.

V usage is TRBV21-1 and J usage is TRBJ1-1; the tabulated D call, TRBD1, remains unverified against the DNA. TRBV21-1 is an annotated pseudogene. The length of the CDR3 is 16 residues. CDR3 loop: CASSKAGPGGWAEAFF. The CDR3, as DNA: TGTGCCAGCAGCAAAGCTGGCCCAGGGGGTTGGGCTGAAGCTTTCTTT.

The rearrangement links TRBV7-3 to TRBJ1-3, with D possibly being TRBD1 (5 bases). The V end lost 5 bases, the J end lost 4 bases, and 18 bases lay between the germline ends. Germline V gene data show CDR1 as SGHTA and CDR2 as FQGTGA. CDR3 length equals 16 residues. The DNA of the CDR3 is TGTGCCAGCAGCGAGCCTAGTGACAGTCGCGGAAACACCATATATTTT. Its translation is CASSEPSDSRGNTIYF.

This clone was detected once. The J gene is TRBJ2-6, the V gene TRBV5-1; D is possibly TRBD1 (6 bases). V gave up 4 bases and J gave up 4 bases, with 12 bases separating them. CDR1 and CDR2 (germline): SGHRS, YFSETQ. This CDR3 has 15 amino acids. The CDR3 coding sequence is TGCGCCAGCAGCGAACAGGGTTCAGGGGCCAACGTCCTGACTTTC. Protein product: CASSEQGSGANVLTF.

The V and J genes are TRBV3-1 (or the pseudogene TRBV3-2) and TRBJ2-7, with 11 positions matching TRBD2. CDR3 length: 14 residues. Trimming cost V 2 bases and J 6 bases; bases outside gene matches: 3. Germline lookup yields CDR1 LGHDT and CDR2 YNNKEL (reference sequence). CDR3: CASSQQGTSGEQYF. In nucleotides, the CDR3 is TGTGCCAGCAGCCAACAGGGGACTAGCGGCGAGCAGTACTTC.

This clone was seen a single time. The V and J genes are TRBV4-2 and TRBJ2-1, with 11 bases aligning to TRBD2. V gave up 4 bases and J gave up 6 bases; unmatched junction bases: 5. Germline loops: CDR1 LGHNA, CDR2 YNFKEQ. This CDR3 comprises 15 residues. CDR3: CASSPRLAGTNEQFF. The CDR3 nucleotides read TGTGCCAGCAGCCCGCGACTAGCGGGGACCAATGAGCAGTTCTTC.

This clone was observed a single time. The DNA for the CDR3 is TGCAGCGTTTACCTAGGGGCTAACTATGGCTACACCTTC. This translates into CSVYLGANYGYTF. The chain employs TRBV29-1 and TRBJ1-2, with D maybe TRBD1 (5 bases). Between the trimmed V and J ends, which lost 5 bases and 0 bases, there was a span of 10 bases. The germline CDR1 and CDR2 sequences are SQVTM and ANQGSEA. The CDR3 is 13 amino acids.

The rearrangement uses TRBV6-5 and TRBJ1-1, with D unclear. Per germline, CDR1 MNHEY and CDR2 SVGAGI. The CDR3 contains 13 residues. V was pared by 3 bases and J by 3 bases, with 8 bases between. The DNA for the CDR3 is TGTGCCAGCAGTTATTCGGACTACACTGAAGCTTTCTTT. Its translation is CASSYSDYTEAFF.

This chain's CDR3 is CSACGQEGTEAFF. CDR3 in DNA: TGCAGCGCCTGCGGACAGGAGGGCACTGAAGCTTTCTTT. The rearrangement uses TRBV29-1 and TRBJ1-1, with TRBD1 matching 7 bases. Germline V lookup: CDR1 SQVTM, CDR2 ANQGSEA. CDR3 length: 13 amino acids. Trimming at V came to 7 bases and at J to 4 bases, leaving 9 bases not matched to a gene.